One and the same sample provided the 10 T cell receptor beta chains below, sequenced in a study of siplizumab effects on memory and regulatory T cells. TCRdb's copy holds only in-frame clones and misses some; the assay was immunoSEQ multiplex PCR. The table lists about 69,000 clones, around nine tenths of them singletons. Sequencing used Tregs sorted from blood. These receptors originate from a human donor in good health.

The V gene is TRBV29-1, the J gene TRBJ2-1, with 14 bases matching TRBD2. V dropped 4 bases and J dropped 4; count of bases not matched to a gene: 12. The CDR3 contains 18 residues. The germline gives CDR1 SQVTM, CDR2 ANQGSEA. CDR3: CSVVGTSGSKVGYNEQFF. Written as DNA, the CDR3 is TGCAGCGTTGTAGGGACTAGCGGGAGTAAAGTTGGGTACAATGAGCAGTTCTTC.

The rearrangement uses TRBV21-1 and TRBJ2-2. TRBV21-1 constitutes a pseudogene. The CDR3 extends over 12 amino acids. The CDR3 loop is CASSKGSGELFF. In DNA, the CDR3 is TGTGCCAGCAGTAAAGGCTCAGGGGAGCTGTTTTTT.

This rearrangement joins TRBV19 to TRBJ1-1; D may be TRBD1 (6 bases). The CDR3 length is 14 residues. Germline V CDR1 and CDR2: LNHDA, SQIVND (reference sequence). The V end lost 3 bases, the J end lost 1 base, and 9 bases lay between the germline ends. The CDR3 DNA follows: TGTGCCAGTAGTATGGGACATTCGAACACTGAAGCTTTCTTT. This gives the protein CASSMGHSNTEAFF.

The chain carries TRBV4-2 and TRBJ2-2, with a possible D match to TRBD1 (5 bases). This CDR3 comprises 16 residues. V shed 1 base and J shed 0 bases, with 9 bases lying between them. Germline CDR1 is LGHNA and CDR2 is YNFKEQ. The CDR3 spells CASSQGGNANTGELFF. Here the CDR3 DNA reads TGTGCCAGCAGCCAAGGGGGCAACGCGAACACCGGGGAGCTGTTTTTT.

This clone has just a few counts. The chain employs TRBV6-1 and TRBJ2-7, with 12 bases fitting TRBD2. Germline V gives CDR1 MNHNS, CDR2 SASEGT. Trimming at V came to 2 bases and at J to 5 bases, leaving 4 bases not matched to a gene. The CDR3 extends over 15 amino acids. CDR3 sequence: CASSELAGGIHEQYF. CDR3 nucleotides: TGTGCCAGCAGTGAACTAGCGGGAGGGATCCACGAGCAGTACTTC.

In nucleotides, the CDR3 is TGTGCCAGCAGCCGAGTAACAGGGGCCTCCTACGAGCAGTACTTC. The encoded protein is CASSRVTGASYEQYF. The chain joins TRBV14 to TRBJ2-7; 7 nucleotides match TRBD1. CDR1 SGHDN and CDR2 FVKESK come from the germline V gene. This CDR3 has 15 amino acids. V shed 4 bases and J 0 bases; nucleotides not matched to a gene: 6.

The rearrangement joins TRBV10-3 to TRBJ1-5; 9 bases map to TRBD1. The CDR3 loop spans 15 amino acids. J was trimmed by 6 bases and V by 2 bases; bases with no gene match: 5. The germline gives CDR1 ENHRY, CDR2 SYGVKD. CDR3 sequence: CAISEMGQGSQPQHF. CDR3 coding DNA: TGTGCCATCAGTGAGATGGGACAGGGATCTCAGCCCCAGCATTTT.

The rearrangement links TRBV5-1 to TRBJ2-3; D tentatively fits TRBD1 or TRBD2 (5 bases each). Per germline, CDR1 SGHRS and CDR2 YFSETQ. This CDR3 has 14 amino acids. Deletions cut 3 bases from V and 7 bases from J, with 15 bases between. CDR3 bases: TGCGCCAGCAGCTCCGGGACCCGGGAAAATACGCAGTATTTT. Amino acid sequence: CASSSGTRENTQYF.

This chain's CDR3 is CASSLGGAGAGELFF. The CDR3 nucleotides are TGTGCCAGCAGTTTAGGAGGGGCAGGGGCCGGGGAGCTGTTTTTT. This sequence joins TRBV28 and TRBJ2-2; D could derive from TRBD1 or TRBD2 (6 bases each). The CDR3 extends over 15 amino acids. Germline CDR1 is MDHEN and CDR2 is SYDVKM. V dropped 2 bases and J dropped 6 bases, with 13 bases sitting between them.

The rearrangement links TRBV5-1 to TRBJ2-2, with TRBD2 matching 9 bases. V was clipped by 5 bases and J by 3 bases; unmatched bases: 14. Per the germline V gene, CDR1 is SGHRS and CDR2 is YFSETQ. The CDR3 covers 18 residues. In DNA form, the CDR3 reads TGCGCCAGCAGACCTCGGGTAGCGGGAGTTATTTACACCGGGGAGCTGTTTTTT. Amino acid sequence: CASRPRVAGVIYTGELFF.